Shown below are 5 T cell receptor beta chains from a single sample sequenced in a study of T cell repertoires in cytomegalovirus infection. A single record per CDR3 protein comes from TCRdb applying MiXCR to the reads. The top ten clones hold approximately 59% of a sample with some 110,000 distinct CDR3 sequences, 32% of them seen once. Their antigens are not known. Sequencing used CD8+ T cells from cultured PBMCs, obtained from culture after CMV antigen stimulation. These receptors were obtained from a human donor in good health (CMV status not recorded). Some clones in this sample may be carry-over from other donors' samples.

The chain joins TRBV19 to TRBJ2-1, with 7 bases aligning to TRBD2. The V gene end was trimmed by 1 base and the J gene end by 2 bases; junction bases not matched to a gene: 2. The germline CDR1 and CDR2 sequences are LNHDA and SQIVND (reference sequence). CDR3 size: 15 residues. This CDR3 reads CASSIGGLPYNEQFF. The CDR3 DNA reads as TGTGCCAGTAGTATAGGGGGACTACCCTACAATGAGCAGTTCTTC.

There are a few counts of this clonotype. J is TRBJ2-5 and V is TRBV20-1; 8 positions agree with TRBD2. CDR3 size: 18 residues. The germline CDR1 and CDR2 sequences are DFQATT and SNEGSKA (reference sequence). The V and J ends lost 0 bases and 0 bases, in that order; junction bases with no gene match: 12. The CDR3 here is CSARDPGGGTHYQETQYF. Written as DNA, the CDR3 is TGCAGTGCTAGAGATCCCGGCGGGGGGACCCATTACCAAGAGACCCAGTACTTC.

In its sample, this clonotype was seen many times. The V gene is TRBV7-6, the J gene TRBJ1-1; no definite D call. The V and J ends lost 3 bases and 0 bases respectively, with 8 bases between them. The CDR3 length is 14 residues. Germline values: CDR1 SGHVS, CDR2 FNYEAQ. The CDR3 sequence is CASSLTRMNTEAFF. The CDR3 DNA sequence: TGTGCCAGCAGCTTGACCCGCATGAACACTGAAGCTTTCTTT.

This clonotype has a count of ten or more. The J gene is TRBJ1-5, the V gene TRBV6-2 or TRBV6-3, with D tentatively TRBD1 (6 bases). Trimming took 4 bases from V and 4 from J, leaving 17 bases between them. The CDR3 length is 16 residues. The germline gives CDR1 MNHEY, CDR2 SVGEGT. Here the CDR3 DNA reads TGTGCCAGCAGTTGGACTACAGGGCGTCCAAATCAGCCCCAGCATTTT. It translates to CASSWTTGRPNQPQHF.

The rearrangement uses TRBV28 and TRBJ2-2, with 7 bases aligning to TRBD1. The germline CDR1 and CDR2 sequences are MDHEN and SYDVKM. V lost 3 bases to trimming and J lost 5 bases; unmatched junction nucleotides: 12. The CDR3 spans 17 residues. The CDR3 region has the DNA TGTGCCAGCAGTTTCGACCGACAGGGACCGTGGACCGGGGAGCTGTTTTTT. Translated, it gives CASSFDRQGPWTGELFF.